This entry lists 30 T cell receptor beta chains sequenced from one sample in a study of T cells in Graves' hyperthyroidism and ophthalmopathy. Amplified regions were TCR beta CDR3 sequences from RNA transcripts. The HTBI set primed first-round TCR CDR3 RT-PCR. From the multiplex PCR reads, TCRdb called clonotypes with MiXCR, one entry per CDR3 protein. The data contain approximately 320,000 distinct CDR3 sequences, roughly 17% of them seen just once; the ten biggest clones take up around 35%. Sequencing input: blood. These receptors were collected from a man aged 25 to 40 with Graves' hyperthyroidism.

J is TRBJ2-1 and V is TRBV4-1; 10 nucleotides line up with TRBD2. This CDR3 is 15 amino acids long. V gave up 0 bases and J gave up 8 bases; unmatched junction bases: 4. Germline V CDR1 and CDR2: MGHRA, YSYEKL. CDR3 sequence (DNA): TGCGCCAGCAGCCAAGATGCTAGCGGGAGCGATGAGCAGTTCTTC. It yields the protein CASSQDASGSDEQFF.

This clonotype was recorded at least ten times. This chain uses TRBV20-1 with TRBJ2-1; 11 bases are a match to TRBD2. V gave up 0 bases and J gave up 0 bases; unmatched junction bases: 10. In germline, CDR1 is DFQATT, CDR2 SNEGSKA (reference sequence). This CDR3 is 19 amino acids long. The CDR3 spells CSARDSGTSGHPSYNEQFF. The CDR3 DNA reads TGCAGTGCTAGAGATTCCGGGACTAGCGGCCACCCCTCCTACAATGAGCAGTTCTTC.

The chain couples TRBV28 to TRBJ2-7; a weak D match, TRBD1 (7 bases). Deletions cut 6 bases from V and 5 bases from J, with 17 bases between. The V gene's germline CDR1 is MDHEN and CDR2 SYDVKM. CDR3 length: 14 residues. The CDR3 nucleotides are TGTGCCAGCAGCCGGAGGGGGCGCGTTGACGAGCAGTACTTC. This gives the protein CASSRRGRVDEQYF.

This clonotype was detected ten times or more. The chain carries TRBV28 and TRBJ2-7; 8 bases match TRBD1. Germline V gene data show CDR1 as MDHEN and CDR2 as SYDVKM. This CDR3 comprises 13 residues. The ends lost 8 bases at V and 0 bases at J; junction bases unmatched: 3. The CDR3 region is CASAGQASYEQYF. CDR3 DNA sequence: TGTGCCAGCGCGGGACAGGCCTCCTACGAGCAGTACTTC.

This clonotype was seen repeatedly, ten times or more. V gene TRBV5-1 combines with J gene TRBJ2-7; 8 bases line up with TRBD2. After removal of 4 bases from V and 3 bases from J, the junction contained 3 bases not matched to a gene. The CDR3 is 13 residues long. Germline V CDR1 and CDR2: SGHRS, YFSETQ. Here the CDR3 reads CASSPLADYEQYF. The CDR3 DNA reads TGCGCCAGCAGCCCACTAGCGGACTACGAGCAGTACTTC.

At least ten counts were recorded for this clonotype. This chain uses TRBV27 with TRBJ2-1, with a tentative D call TRBD2 (7 bases). The germline CDR1 and CDR2 sequences are MNHEY and SMNVEV (reference sequence). With 7 bases removed from V and 4 bases from J, the gap between germline ends came to 17 bases. This CDR3 contains 15 residues. CDR3 coding DNA: TGTGCCAGCAAGGGGGGGAGGGGGACATACAATGAGCAGTTCTTC. This gives the protein CASKGGRGTYNEQFF.

This clonotype was counted many times. The chain has TRBV28 and TRBJ2-5; D not certain. Germline-derived CDR1 and CDR2 are MDHEN and SYDVKM. The V end was cut by 4 bases, the J end by 5 bases, with 8 bases between. This CDR3 spans 12 amino acids. CDR3 sequence (DNA): TGTGCCAGCAGTTCGTCGGCGGAGACCCAGTACTTC. Its translation: CASSSSAETQYF. The full variable domain, its missing parts supplied by reference TRBV28 and TRBJ2-5, is DVKVTQSSRYLVKRTGEKVFLECVQDMDHENMFWYRQDPGLGLRLIYFSYDVKMKEKGDIPEGYSVSREKKERFSLILESASTNQTSMYLCASSSSAETQYFGPGTRLLVL.

This clonotype appeared many times. The chain uses TRBV20-1 and TRBJ2-1; 14 positions agree with TRBD2. Germline trimming cut 4 bases from V and 10 bases from J; bases unmatched to any gene: 3. The CDR3 is 13 amino acids. CDR1 and CDR2 from the germline V gene are DFQATT and SNEGSKA (reference sequence). In nucleotides, the CDR3 is TGCAGTGCTATGGGACTAGCGGGAGTGGAGCAGTTCTTC. Residues: CSAMGLAGVEQFF.

The chain is built from TRBV24-1 and TRBJ1-1; D ambiguous. CDR1 is KGHDR and CDR2 is SFDVKD in the germline V gene. The CDR3 loop spans 13 amino acids. Trimming removed 10 bases from V and 1 base from J, with 12 bases in between. The CDR3: CATSPGENTEAFF. Here the CDR3 DNA reads TGTGCCACTTCCCCGGGAGAGAACACTGAAGCTTTCTTT.

This rearrangement joins TRBV29-1 to TRBJ2-7; D ambiguous. Trimming cost V 3 bases and J 2 bases, with 11 bases left between them. Germline CDR1 is SQVTM and CDR2 is ANQGSEA. The CDR3 spans 13 residues. CDR3 in amino acids: CSVDGQRPYEQYF. The CDR3 bases are TGCAGCGTTGACGGGCAGAGACCCTACGAGCAGTACTTC.

This clonotype was seen at least ten times. V is TRBV11-2 and J is TRBJ2-1; D gene uncertain. Deletions cut 6 bases from V and 0 bases from J, with 12 bases between. Germline V gene lookup returns CDR1 SGHAT and CDR2 FQNNGV. CDR3 size: 15 residues. CDR3 amino acids: CASRSAGGSYNEQFF. In nucleotides, the CDR3 is TGTGCCAGCAGGTCCGCAGGCGGCTCCTACAATGAGCAGTTCTTC.

The chain employs TRBV29-1 and TRBJ1-2; unclear D gene. The CDR3 contains 15 residues. V lost 0 bases to trimming and J lost 4 bases, with 15 bases between them. Germline V gene sequence: CDR1 SQVTM, CDR2 ANQGSEA. The CDR3 loop is CSVEDPEAALYGYTF. CDR3 DNA sequence: TGCAGCGTTGAAGATCCTGAAGCTGCCCTCTATGGCTACACCTTC.

This clonotype was found many times. The chain combines TRBV12-3 or TRBV12-4 with TRBJ2-6, with 9 bases matching TRBD1. The CDR3 covers 16 residues. V shed 6 bases and J 2 bases; nucleotides not matched to a gene: 5. The CDR3 DNA reads TGTGCCAGCAGGCGTACAGGGGGCGCTGGGGCCAACGTCCTGACTTTC. Protein sequence: CASRRTGGAGANVLTF.

About this clonotype itself: Germline is not matched at one junction end, which may reflect a read error. The genes are TRBV11-2 and TRBJ2-1; 10 bases agree with TRBD2. The CDR3 totals 16 residues. Germline CDR1 is SGHAT and CDR2 is FQNNGV. CDR3 sequence reads: CASSPILAGVHNGQFF. In DNA, the CDR3 is TGTGCCAGCAGCCCCATTCTAGCGGGAGTCCACAATGGGCAGTTCTTC.

This clonotype was seen repeatedly, ten times or more. The genes are TRBV5-1 and TRBJ2-3; 9 bases line up with TRBD2. V was pared by 0 bases and J by 5 bases, with 4 bases of the junction left unmatched. The germline V gene encodes CDR1 SGHRS and CDR2 YFSETQ. The CDR3 sequence is 15 residues long. The DNA of the CDR3 is TGCGCCAGCAGCTTGGGGCTAGCGGGAAGAGATACGCAGTATTTT. Translating gives CASSLGLAGRDTQYF.

This clonotype was found many times. The chain joins TRBV6-1 to TRBJ1-5; 7 bases agree with TRBD1. Germline CDR1 is MNHNS and CDR2 is SASEGT. The CDR3 extends over 15 amino acids. The V gene end was trimmed by 10 bases and the J gene end by 0 bases; junction bases not matched to a gene: 9. This CDR3 reads CATRTGIYSNQPQHF. The CDR3 DNA sequence: TGTGCCACCCGGACAGGAATTTATAGCAATCAGCCCCAGCATTTT.

This clonotype was observed at least ten times. J is TRBJ2-5 and V is TRBV2; D possibly matches TRBD1 or TRBD2 (5 bases each). Germline loops: CDR1 SNHLY, CDR2 FYNNEI. The CDR3 covers 12 residues. Trimming took off 11 bases at V and 5 bases at J, with 15 bases between the two ends. The CDR3 protein is CAGTGTPETQYF. For the CDR3, the DNA is TGTGCCGGAACCGGGACCCCGGAGACCCAGTACTTC.

This chain connects TRBV5-1 to TRBJ2-5; TRBD1 matches at 8 bases. The CDR3 consists of 16 residues. Germline V lookup: CDR1 SGHRS, CDR2 YFSETQ. V was clipped by 0 bases and J by 5 bases; unmatched bases: 9. CDR3 in amino acids: CASSLGPQGAYETQYF. DNA for the CDR3: TGCGCCAGCAGCTTGGGTCCGCAGGGGGCCTACGAGACCCAGTACTTC.

Turning to this clonotype: A single base separates this from a much larger clone, so it may be a read error. The chain's CDR3 is CASSADANTGELFF. Written as DNA, the CDR3 is TGTGCCAGCAGCGCGGACGCGAACACCGGGGAGCTGTTTTTT. The genes are TRBV9 and TRBJ2-2; no clear D gene. The germline V gene encodes CDR1 SGDLS and CDR2 YYNGEE. V was clipped by 3 bases and J by 0 bases, with 6 bases between them. The CDR3 totals 14 residues.

The chain has TRBV10-3 and TRBJ1-5, with 9 nucleotides matching TRBD1. The ends lost 10 bases at V and 5 bases at J; junction bases unmatched: 18. Looked up from germline, CDR1 is ENHRY and CDR2 is SYGVKD. The CDR3 is made up of 17 amino acids. The DNA for the CDR3 is TGTGCCACCACCGGACAGGGGCGATTCCCAATGGATCAGCCCCAGCATTTT. Translated: CATTGQGRFPMDQPQHF.

The chain couples TRBV20-1 to TRBJ2-5; 12 bases are shared with TRBD2. Germline loops: CDR1 DFQATT, CDR2 SNEGSKA (reference sequence). The CDR3 has 15 amino acids. Trimming removed 3 bases from V and 4 bases from J; junction bases left unmatched: 6. The CDR3 sequence is CSARASGRARETQYF. Written as DNA, the CDR3 is TGCAGTGCTAGGGCTAGCGGGAGGGCGAGAGAGACCCAGTACTTC.

The sample holds many counts of this clonotype. The rearrangement uses TRBV7-3 and TRBJ1-1; weak D call: TRBD1 (6 bases). CDR1 is SGHTA, CDR2 FQGTGA, per germline. This CDR3 contains 17 residues. With 5 bases removed from V and 3 bases from J, the gap between germline ends came to 22 bases. This chain's CDR3 is CASSPASGGGAYTEAFF. The CDR3 DNA is TGTGCCAGCAGCCCCGCTTCGGGGGGGGGCGCATACACTGAAGCTTTCTTT.

This clonotype occurred a few times. V gene TRBV29-1 combines with J gene TRBJ2-1; perhaps D is TRBD1 or TRBD2 (5 bases each). The CDR3 sequence is 15 residues long. V was trimmed by 1 base and J by 5 bases, leaving 15 bases between them. Germline V gives CDR1 SQVTM, CDR2 ANQGSEA. The CDR3 sequence is CSVEALGTQNNEQFF. In nucleotides, the CDR3 is TGCAGCGTTGAAGCCCTTGGGACGCAGAACAATGAGCAGTTCTTC.

This clonotype was observed at least ten times. The V gene is TRBV6-1, the J gene TRBJ1-1; 8 nucleotides line up with TRBD1. Trimming took 5 bases from V and 11 from J; bases not matched to a gene: 13. This CDR3 region has 14 residues. The germline CDR1 and CDR2 sequences are MNHNS and SASEGT. CDR3 in amino acids: CASSQDRVSLWAFF. The CDR3, as DNA: TGTGCCAGCAGTCAGGACAGGGTTTCGTTGTGGGCTTTCTTT.

This clonotype was seen repeatedly, ten times or more. The chain employs TRBV6-5 and TRBJ2-1, with TRBD2 as a possible D gene (6 bases). Looked up from germline, CDR1 is MNHEY and CDR2 is SVGAGI. The CDR3 has 20 amino acids. The germline V and J ends were trimmed by 0 bases and 5 bases, with 26 bases remaining between them. The DNA of the CDR3 is TGTGCCAGCAGTTACTCGATTGTTGCGCCGGGAGCCTTTCGGGACAATGAGCAGTTCTTC. This encodes CASSYSIVAPGAFRDNEQFF.

V gene TRBV3-1 combines with J gene TRBJ2-7; D might be TRBD1 or TRBD2, each matching 5 bases. V lost 6 bases to trimming and J lost 6 bases, with 18 bases between them. Germline CDR1 LGHDT, CDR2 YNNKEL (reference sequence). CDR3 length: 14 residues. The CDR3 region is CASSPLTPGAEQYF. The CDR3 nucleotides are TGTGCCAGCAGTCCTCTGACCCCCGGGGCCGAGCAGTACTTC.

This clonotype appeared many times. The V call is TRBV5-8, the J call TRBJ1-1, with 9 bases identical to TRBD1. V was clipped by 2 bases and J by 3 bases; unmatched bases: 8. Looked up from germline, CDR1 is SGHTS and CDR2 is YDEGEE. The CDR3 runs 16 residues. In DNA form, the CDR3 reads TGTGCCAGCAGCTTTGGCACAGGGGGCGCGGACACTGAAGCTTTCTTT. It yields the protein CASSFGTGGADTEAFF.

This chain links TRBV5-1 with TRBJ2-1, with 10 bases fitting TRBD2. The germline V gene encodes CDR1 SGHRS and CDR2 YFSETQ. This CDR3 is built from 16 residues. V was clipped by 3 bases and J by 2 bases; unmatched bases: 5. This CDR3 is CASSSLAGAAYNEQFF. In nucleotides, the CDR3 is TGCGCCAGCAGCTCCCTAGCGGGGGCAGCCTACAATGAGCAGTTCTTC.

This clonotype was observed a handful of times. The genes are TRBV30 and TRBJ1-2; unclear D gene. The germline V gene encodes CDR1 GTSNPN and CDR2 SVGIG (reference sequence). V shed 0 bases and J shed 3 bases, with 11 bases lying between them. CDR3 length: 14 residues. The CDR3 spells CAWSVSSYHYGYTF. The CDR3 DNA sequence: TGTGCCTGGAGTGTATCCTCATATCACTATGGCTACACCTTC.

This clonotype was recorded many times. The J gene is TRBJ2-1, the V gene TRBV5-6, with D unclear. V was trimmed by 5 bases and J by 4 bases, leaving 10 bases between them. The V gene's germline CDR1 is SGHDT and CDR2 YYEEEE. The CDR3 is 13 amino acids. The CDR3: CASRPIEYNEQFF. The CDR3 bases are TGTGCCAGCAGGCCTATAGAGTACAATGAGCAGTTCTTC.